The subject of this entry is one T cell receptor (beta chain). The data were taken from a study of blood T cell repertoires in COVID-19. There are 15 residues in the CDR3. Germline V gene sequence: CDR1 SEHNR, CDR2 FQNEAQ (reference sequence). V dropped 3 bases and J dropped 2 bases, with 10 bases sitting between them. The protocol was immunoSEQ multiplex PCR, while the TCRdb copy is restricted to in-frame clones and leaves out a portion. The sample includes some 320,000 clones, 75% to 90% of them seen just once. This sequence was found in a man in his 60s who had recovered from COVID-19. The chain joins TRBV7-9 to TRBJ1-4; D is possibly TRBD1 (5 bases). The source material was PBMCs or T cells enriched from blood (not recorded which). The CDR3 sequence is CASSLVSGTNEKLFF. The CDR3 DNA sequence: TGTGCCAGCAGCTTGGTCTCAGGGACTAATGAAAAACTGTTTTTT.